Listed below are T cell receptor beta chains from one sample, sequenced in a study of OX40 agonist ivuxolimab in advanced cancers. The protocol was immunoSEQ multiplex PCR, while the TCRdb copy is restricted to in-frame clones and leaves out a portion. The sample has under 80,000 clones; roughly nine tenths are singletons. The source was CD4+ or CD8+ T cells sorted from blood, collected in a trial of the OX40 agonist ivuxolimab. The receptor set was obtained from an adult with an advanced solid tumor such as melanoma, head and neck, liver or kidney cancer. Both conserved end residues are part of each CDR3. D genes are given only for firm matches. The listing skips clone size in some rows; elsewhere it reads once, few, many or a size class.

d_call: NA
clone_size: NA
j_call: TRBJ2-1
v_call: TRBV28
cdr3_aa: CASSPPHNDEQFF
cdr3_nt: TGTGCCAGCAGCCCCCCCCACAACGATGAGCAGTTCTTC

d_call: NA
clone_size: NA
j_call: TRBJ2-5
v_call: TRBV11-2
cdr3_aa: CASSRTGREWETQYF
cdr3_nt: TGTGCCAGCAGCCGCACAGGGAGGGAGTGGGAGACCCAGTACTTC

d_call: TRBD2
clone_size: NA
j_call: TRBJ2-2
v_call: TRBV19
cdr3_aa: CASSMASGRRWTGELFF
cdr3_nt: TGTGCCAGTAGTATGGCTAGCGGGAGGAGGTGGACCGGGGAGCTGTTTTTT

d_call: NA
clone_size: NA
j_call: TRBJ2-7
v_call: TRBV6-5
cdr3_aa: CASSYSASYVSYEQYF
cdr3_nt: TGTGCCAGCAGTTACTCAGCCTCATACGTCTCCTACGAGCAGTACTTC

d_call: TRBD2
clone_size: NA
j_call: TRBJ2-3
v_call: TRBV19
cdr3_aa: CASSIRRGTSTDTQYF
cdr3_nt: TGTGCCAGTAGTATCCGGCGGGGGACGAGCACAGATACGCAGTATTTT

d_call: NA
clone_size: NA
j_call: TRBJ2-7
v_call: TRBV6-6
cdr3_aa: CAVRATDIYEQYF
cdr3_nt: TGTGCCGTCCGGGCGACCGACATCTACGAGCAGTACTTC

d_call: TRBD1
clone_size: NA
j_call: TRBJ2-3
v_call: TRBV27
cdr3_aa: CASRPLTGTGETDTQYF
cdr3_nt: TGTGCCAGCAGACCATTAACCGGGACAGGGGAAACAGATACGCAGTATTTT

d_call: NA
clone_size: NA
j_call: TRBJ2-1
v_call: TRBV19
cdr3_aa: CASSPTGRVVSYNEQFF
cdr3_nt: TGTGCCAGTAGCCCCACAGGCAGGGTGGTTTCCTACAATGAGCAGTTCTTC

d_call: TRBD2
clone_size: NA
j_call: TRBJ2-6
v_call: TRBV7-7
cdr3_aa: CASSPAGSGANVLTF
cdr3_nt: TGTGCTAGCAGCCCAGCGGGGTCTGGGGCCAACGTCCTGACTTTC

d_call: TRBD2
clone_size: NA
j_call: TRBJ2-1
v_call: TRBV5-1
cdr3_aa: CASTRRLADYNEQFF
cdr3_nt: TGCGCCAGCACTAGGCGGCTAGCGGACTACAATGAGCAGTTCTTC

d_call: NA
clone_size: once
j_call: TRBJ1-1
v_call: TRBV13
cdr3_aa: CASSLFSVANTEAFF
cdr3_nt: TGTGCCAGCAGCTTATTTTCGGTGGCTAACACTGAAGCTTTCTTT

d_call: NA
clone_size: NA
j_call: TRBJ2-5
v_call: TRBV15
cdr3_aa: CATSRDRGQETQYF
cdr3_nt: TGTGCCACCAGCAGGGACAGAGGCCAAGAGACCCAGTACTTC

d_call: NA
clone_size: NA
j_call: TRBJ2-7
v_call: TRBV21-1
cdr3_aa: CASSKERHIYSYEQYF
cdr3_nt: TGTGCCAGCAGCAAAGAAAGACATATATACTCCTACGAGCAGTACTTC

d_call: NA
clone_size: NA
j_call: TRBJ2-7
v_call: TRBV30
cdr3_aa: CAWVGSYEQYF
cdr3_nt: TGTGCCTGGGTGGGATCCTACGAGCAGTACTTC

d_call: TRBD1
clone_size: NA
j_call: TRBJ2-1
v_call: TRBV7-9
cdr3_aa: CASSSGQGTFNEQFF
cdr3_nt: TGTGCCAGCAGCTCCGGACAGGGCACTTTCAATGAGCAGTTCTTC

d_call: NA
clone_size: NA
j_call: TRBJ1-5
v_call: TRBV2
cdr3_aa: CASSGQGNQPQHF
cdr3_nt: TGTGCCAGCAGTGGACAGGGCAATCAGCCCCAGCATTTT

d_call: NA
clone_size: NA
j_call: TRBJ1-2
v_call: TRBV27
cdr3_aa: CASGKDRANYGYTF
cdr3_nt: TGTGCCAGCGGCAAGGACAGAGCTAACTATGGCTACACCTTC

d_call: NA
clone_size: NA
j_call: TRBJ2-3
v_call: TRBV7-6
cdr3_aa: CASSSRLSGTQYF
cdr3_nt: TGTGCCAGCAGCTCCCGACTGTCAGGGACGCAGTATTTT